This T cell receptor (beta chain) was recovered during a study of cytomegalovirus exposure and HLA in healthy donors. Libraries were prepared by immunoSEQ multiplex PCR; TCRdb keeps only in-frame clonotypes and omits some of them. The sample has about 88,000 clones; around 96% are singletons. The CDR3 sequence is 14 residues long. From germline, CDR1 is SEHNR and CDR2 FQNEAQ (reference sequence). Trimming at V came to 3 bases and at J to 5 bases, leaving 7 bases not matched to a gene. What was sequenced was PBMCs. V is TRBV7-9 and J is TRBJ2-7; 7 bases are a match to TRBD1. The sequence derives from a man between 18 and 35 years old in good health and CMV-seronegative. The CDR3 protein is CASSFGVGGDEQYF. The CDR3 coding sequence is TGTGCCAGCAGCTTTGGGGTAGGGGGCGACGAGCAGTACTTC.